One and the same sample provided the 23 T cell receptor beta chains below, sequenced in a study of vaccination and CD4 T cells after COVID-19. Described treatment: roughly nine-day PBMC culture with coronavirus spike peptide pools or control peptides (ViraFEST assay). The unexposed donor provided CD4+ T cells, which were taken before the COVID-19 pandemic (2011-2018). No antigen has been identified for these receptors. The assay that was used to sequence DNA from cultured CD4+ T cells was the Oncomine TCR Beta short-read assay. Scientists extracted genomic DNA from CD4+ T cells grown in culture. TCRdb called the PCR reads again in MiXCR, with one record for every CDR3 protein. The data contain 9,500 or so distinct CDR3 sequences, 28% of them singletons. Input material: CD4+ T cells from blood, cultured in vitro. The origin of the receptors is a human donor in good health.

The table lists this clonotype with a count of one. This chain connects TRBV6-1 to TRBJ2-5, with D possibly matching TRBD1 (5 bases). Per the germline V gene, CDR1 is MNHNS and CDR2 is SASEGT. The CDR3 contains 13 residues. The V end lost 11 bases, the J end lost 3 bases, and 16 bases lay between the germline ends. CDR3 loop: CAGVLDSKETQYF. In DNA form, the CDR3 reads TGTGCCGGCGTGCTAGACAGTAAAGAGACCCAGTACTTC.

The chain couples TRBV12-3 or TRBV12-4 to TRBJ2-5; TRBD1 is a possible D gene (5 bases). The V end lost 6 bases, the J end lost 3 bases, and 11 bases lay between the germline ends. The CDR3 contains 13 residues. This CDR3 reads CASSRALKETQYF. DNA for the CDR3: TGTGCCAGCAGCAGGGCTTTGAAAGAGACCCAGTACTTC.

The chain recombines TRBV6-1 with TRBJ1-2; D is uncertain. Between the trimmed V and J ends, which lost 5 bases and 1 base, there was a span of 17 bases. Germline V gene sequence: CDR1 MNHNS, CDR2 SASEGT. This CDR3 has 16 residues. The CDR3 sequence is CASSKNWEQHNYGYTF. The CDR3 DNA reads as TGTGCCAGCAGTAAAAACTGGGAACAACATAACTATGGCTACACCTTC.

This clonotype has a handful of counts. This rearrangement joins TRBV29-1 to TRBJ2-3; D perhaps matches TRBD1 (6 bases). Germline V gene data show CDR1 as SQVTM and CDR2 as ANQGSEA. CDR3 length: 14 amino acids. Deletions cut 6 bases from V and 0 bases from J, with 13 bases between. The CDR3 bases are TGCAGCGTCCACAGGACAGCTAGCACAGATACGCAGTATTTT. It encodes CSVHRTASTDTQYF.

This clonotype was seen a handful of times. This chain connects TRBV10-3 to TRBJ2-4; D could derive from TRBD1 or TRBD2 (5 bases each). Germline-derived CDR1 and CDR2 are ENHRY and SYGVKD. The CDR3 length is 14 residues. Deletions cut 6 bases from V and 0 bases from J, with 9 bases between. For the CDR3, the DNA is TGTGCCATCAGGGGGGATGGAGCCAAAAACATTCAGTACTTC. Protein sequence: CAIRGDGAKNIQYF.

This clonotype is categorized as medium-sized. The genes are TRBV6-5 and TRBJ1-6; the match to TRBD1 covers 7 bases. Germline loops: CDR1 MNHEY, CDR2 SVGAGI. The CDR3 extends over 16 amino acids. V trimming: 4 bases; J trimming: 7 bases; junction bases outside the gene matches: 10. This chain's CDR3 is CASSSSTGVGNSPLHF. CDR3 in DNA: TGTGCCAGCAGTTCCAGCACAGGGGTTGGGAATTCACCCCTCCACTTT.

CDR3 DNA: TGCAGTGCCCCGACAGACTACACAGATACGCAGTATTTT. It encodes CSAPTDYTDTQYF. The V call is TRBV20-1, the J call TRBJ2-3; TRBD1 or TRBD2 may be the D gene (5 bases each). With 6 bases removed from V and 2 bases from J, the gap between germline ends came to 12 bases. From germline, CDR1 is DFQATT and CDR2 SNEGSKA (reference sequence). CDR3 size: 13 residues.

V gene TRBV29-1 combines with J gene TRBJ1-2; possible D gene TRBD1, 5 bases. Germline-derived CDR1 and CDR2 are SQVTM and ANQGSEA. The CDR3 extends over 12 amino acids. V was clipped by 7 bases and J by 8 bases, with 17 bases between them. CDR3 loop: CSAWGGDGGYTF. The CDR3 DNA sequence: TGCAGCGCCTGGGGAGGGGACGGGGGCTACACCTTC.

The chain combines TRBV6-1 with TRBJ2-2; TRBD1 is a possible D gene (5 bases). The V gene lost 6 bases and the J gene lost 1 base, with 9 bases spanning the gap. Germline CDR1 and CDR2: MNHNS and SASEGT. The CDR3 runs to 14 residues. In nucleotides, the CDR3 is TGTGCCAGCAGGGACAAATTGAACACCGGGGAGCTGTTTTTT. As protein: CASRDKLNTGELFF.

This clonotype has just a few counts. The rearrangement uses TRBV6-1 and TRBJ1-6; no reliable D call. Trimming pared 5 bases from V and 0 bases from J, leaving 8 bases between. Per germline, CDR1 MNHNS and CDR2 SASEGT. This CDR3 comprises 15 residues. CDR3 nucleotides: TGTGCCAGCAGTCAACTAAGCTCCTATAATTCACCCCTCCACTTT. As protein: CASSQLSSYNSPLHF.

Here the CDR3 reads CASSLRTNDLYNEQFF. CDR3 in DNA: TGTGCCAGCAGCTTACGGACTAACGATCTTTACAATGAGCAGTTCTTC. The genes are TRBV7-3 and TRBJ2-1; tentatively, D is TRBD2 (6 bases). V gave up 2 bases and J gave up 4 bases, with 15 bases separating them. In germline, CDR1 is SGHTA, CDR2 FQGTGA. This CDR3 has 16 amino acids.

This clonotype was recorded a few times. This chain connects TRBV6-2 or TRBV6-3 to TRBJ2-3; D gene uncertain. Germline V gives CDR1 MNHEY, CDR2 SVGEGT. CDR3 length: 13 amino acids. The V gene lost 0 bases and the J gene lost 6 bases, with 7 bases spanning the gap. This chain's CDR3 is CASSYSQVDTQYF. The CDR3 DNA sequence: TGTGCCAGCAGTTACTCTCAGGTCGATACGCAGTATTTT.

This clonotype was detected only a few times. The chain uses TRBV20-1 and TRBJ1-6, with a possible D match to TRBD1 (6 bases). Germline V gives CDR1 DFQATT, CDR2 SNEGSKA (reference sequence). The CDR3 sequence is 14 residues long. V lost 0 bases to trimming and J lost 9 bases, with 12 bases between them. The CDR3 reads CSARDKGESSPLHF. The CDR3 bases are TGCAGTGCTAGAGATAAGGGGGAAAGTTCACCCCTCCACTTT.

The chain employs TRBV28 and TRBJ1-5; D is unresolved. V was pared by 10 bases and J by 6 bases, with 13 bases between. Germline V gives CDR1 MDHEN, CDR2 SYDVKM. The CDR3 is 12 amino acids. The CDR3 here is CATNPGGQPQHF. In DNA, the CDR3 is TGTGCCACCAACCCCGGTGGTCAGCCCCAGCATTTT.

The chain couples TRBV11-2 to TRBJ1-2; TRBD1 matches 12 bases. V shed 5 bases and J 4 bases; nucleotides not matched to a gene: 5. The CDR3 covers 15 residues. From germline, CDR1 is SGHAT and CDR2 FQNNGV. CDR3 nucleotide sequence: TGTGCCAGCAGCCCGGGACAGGGGGCAGTCTATGGCTACACCTTC. Its protein is CASSPGQGAVYGYTF. Full variable domain (rest looked up from reference TRBV11-2 and TRBJ1-2): EAGVAQSPRYKIIEKRQSVAFWCNPISGHATLYWYQQILGQGPKLLIQFQNNGVVDDSQLPKDRFSAERLKGVDSTLKIQPAKLEDSAVYLCASSPGQGAVYGYTFGSGTRLTVV.

In regard to this clonotype: Sequence at one end of the junction differs from germline and may be a read error. The V call is TRBV27, the J call TRBJ2-3; tentatively, D is TRBD1 or TRBD2 (6 bases each). Germline V gives CDR1 MNHEY, CDR2 SMNVEV (reference sequence). CDR3 length: 16 residues. CDR3 nucleotides: TGTGACAGCAGTTTATCTCCCCGGGGGCCTACAGATACGCAGTATTTT. This sequence encodes CDSSLSPRGPTDTQYF.

This clonotype appeared a few times. V gene TRBV7-8 combines with J gene TRBJ1-3; a possible D gene is TRBD1 (5 bases). CDR3 size: 17 residues. Trimming took 4 bases from V and 0 from J, leaving 16 bases between them. From germline, CDR1 is SGHVS and CDR2 FQNEAQ. The CDR3: CASSSLPRQHSGNTIYF. For the CDR3, the DNA is TGTGCCAGCAGCTCGCTTCCCAGACAGCACTCTGGAAACACCATATATTTT.

The V call is TRBV7-2, the J call TRBJ2-7; D possibly uses TRBD1 or TRBD2 (5 bases each). CDR3 length: 12 residues. Germline CDR1 is SGHTA and CDR2 is FQGNSA. V was clipped by 3 bases and J by 6 bases, with 9 bases between them. The CDR3: CASSLGPSEQYF. CDR3 coding DNA: TGTGCCAGCAGCTTGGGACCGAGCGAGCAGTACTTC.

This clonotype was counted between two and nine times. V and J are TRBV20-1 and TRBJ2-4, with 7 positions matching TRBD2. V dropped 2 bases and J dropped 7; count of bases not matched to a gene: 11. There are 15 residues in the CDR3. Germline V gives CDR1 DFQATT, CDR2 SNEGSKA (reference sequence). CDR3 DNA: TGCAGTGCTAGATTTCGCGGGAGCCCGAGGAACATTCAGTACTTC. Encoded protein: CSARFRGSPRNIQYF.

This clonotype was seen a few times. V and J are TRBV28 and TRBJ1-2; weak D call: TRBD1 (6 bases). V was clipped by 6 bases and J by 8 bases, with 13 bases between them. The germline CDR1 and CDR2 sequences are MDHEN and SYDVKM. The CDR3 has 12 amino acids. DNA for the CDR3: TGTGCCAGCAGGAGCCCAGGGGTAGGCTACACCTTC. Translating gives CASRSPGVGYTF.

This chain links TRBV27 with TRBJ1-2; D perhaps matches TRBD1 (6 bases). This CDR3 spans 15 amino acids. Germline V gene data show CDR1 as MNHEY and CDR2 as SMNVEV (reference sequence). V lost 1 base to trimming and J lost 4 bases, with 13 bases between them. The DNA for the CDR3 is TGTGCCAGCAGTTTATTAGGGGGTCAGGGCTATGGCTACACCTTC. Its translation is CASSLLGGQGYGYTF.

This clonotype was observed a handful of times. The CDR3 is CASSFSSGRTYNEQFF. Written as DNA, the CDR3 is TGTGCCAGCAGCTTCTCTAGCGGGAGGACCTACAATGAGCAGTTCTTC. This chain joins TRBV7-3 and TRBJ2-1, with 11 bases fitting TRBD2. In germline, CDR1 is SGHTA, CDR2 FQGTGA. There are 16 residues in the CDR3. The junction had 3 bases not matched to a gene; V was cut back by 3 bases and J by 2 bases.

The chain recombines TRBV12-3 or TRBV12-4 with TRBJ2-7, with D possibly being TRBD2 (6 bases). This CDR3 has 14 amino acids. V lost 4 bases and J lost 3, with 13 bases in between. CDR3 residues: CASSSDGTFYEQYF. In DNA, the CDR3 is TGTGCCAGCAGTTCCGACGGGACTTTCTACGAGCAGTACTTC.